The clone carrying this T cell receptor beta chain came up a few times. What it binds is unknown. The data were obtained in a study of regulatory T cells in long-lasting Graves disease. Whole-study findings and limits: Persistent disease was associated with favored TRBV28 usage and with favored use of TRBJ1-2 and TRBJ2-5.

HTBI primers from iRepertoire and Arm-PCR of CDR3 regions yielded the TCR beta libraries. TCRdb fed the multiplex PCR reads into MiXCR, producing one record per CDR3 protein. Of some 350,000 distinct CDR3 sequences listed, 16% are singletons. Time point reported: newly diagnosed GD, antithyroid drugs for less than 3 months. PBMC RNA served as the TCR library source. Graves' disease diagnosis relied on American Thyroid Association guidelines. Peripheral blood, at roughly 8.4 milliliters, went into EDTA tubes. The length of the CDR3 is 14 residues. With V trimmed by 5 bases and J by 3 bases, 2 bases remained unmatched. CDR1 and CDR2 (germline): KGHDR, SFDVKD. These data also formed part of another study, on T cells in Graves' hyperthyroidism and ophthalmopathy.

This sequence joins TRBV24-1 and TRBJ2-1; 8 bases map to TRBD1. The sequence was obtained from a woman in her late teens or twenties with Graves disease. Sample: peripheral blood mononuclear cells (PBMCs), taken at new diagnosis, from a patient treated with antithyroid drugs. The CDR3 sequence is CATSGQGIYNEQFF. The CDR3 nucleotides are TGTGCCACCAGTGGACAGGGGATCTACAATGAGCAGTTCTTC.